A single sample is the source of the 10 T cell receptor beta chains below, sequenced in a study of T-cell reconstitution after alpha-beta-depleted transplantation in children. Unique molecular identifiers were used in preparing the TCRbeta library. TCRdb re-derived calls from the PCR reads in MiXCR, one entry per CDR3 protein. The sample yields around 370,000 distinct CDR3 sequences, about 9.3% seen once. The specimen comprised PBMCs from the stem cell graft donor, sampled from the stem cell graft. These receptors all stem from a human donor who donated a stem cell graft to a child with acute lymphoblastic leukemia.

V gene TRBV5-1 combines with J gene TRBJ2-1; TRBD2 matches 11 bases. This CDR3 has 15 amino acids. Germline V gene data show CDR1 as SGHRS and CDR2 as YFSETQ. The ends lost 2 bases at V and 7 bases at J; junction bases unmatched: 5. The DNA for the CDR3 is TGCGCCAGCAGCTTCACTAGCGGGAGAATGAATGAGCAGTTCTTC. It encodes CASSFTSGRMNEQFF.

This clonotype showed up just a few times. The rearrangement uses TRBV7-8 and TRBJ2-1; 12 bases align to TRBD2. There are 16 residues in the CDR3. Germline CDR1 SGHVS, CDR2 FQNEAQ. V dropped 0 bases and J dropped 5; count of bases not matched to a gene: 2. This CDR3 reads CASSLARTSGNNEQFF. CDR3 bases: TGTGCCAGCAGCTTAGCCAGGACTAGCGGGAACAATGAGCAGTTCTTC.

The chain carries TRBV12-3 or TRBV12-4 and TRBJ2-1; TRBD2 agrees at 8 bases. V shed 6 bases, J shed 8 bases, and the junction held 21 bases outside the gene matches. The CDR3 has 18 residues. CDR3 loop: CASSPSIYSGTPAHEQFF. The CDR3 coding sequence is TGTGCCAGCAGCCCATCCATTTATAGCGGGACTCCCGCACATGAGCAGTTCTTC.

There are many counts of this clonotype. The rearrangement links TRBV20-1 to TRBJ2-7, with D possibly being TRBD1 or TRBD2 (6 bases each). V lost 6 bases, J lost 3 bases, and 30 bases lay in between. From germline, CDR1 is DFQATT and CDR2 SNEGSKA (reference sequence). The CDR3 length is 18 residues. CDR3 region: CSAEGGRGVSRRSYEQYF. The CDR3 coding sequence is TGCAGTGCCGAGGGGGGCCGAGGGGTTAGTCGACGGAGCTACGAGCAGTACTTC.

This chain links TRBV11-3 with TRBJ2-1, with TRBD2 identical over 7 bases. This CDR3 is 15 amino acids long. CDR1 is SGHNT, CDR2 YENEEA, per germline. J lost 2 bases, V lost 4 bases, and 5 bases had no gene match. The chain's CDR3 is CASSSREVPYNEQFF. The CDR3 nucleotides are TGTGCCAGCAGCTCACGGGAGGTGCCCTACAATGAGCAGTTCTTC.

This clonotype turned up a few times. The chain is built from TRBV7-8 and TRBJ2-7; 8 nucleotides line up with TRBD1. Losses at the gene ends were 8 bases for V and 1 base for J; bases not matched to a gene: 10. This CDR3 contains 15 residues. In germline, CDR1 is SGHVS, CDR2 FQNEAQ. The CDR3 spells CASCSEGTGSYEQYF. The CDR3, as DNA: TGTGCCAGCTGCTCTGAGGGGACAGGTTCCTACGAGCAGTACTTC.

V is TRBV28 and J is TRBJ1-2; 9 bases line up with TRBD1. Germline V gene sequence: CDR1 MDHEN, CDR2 SYDVKM. V was clipped by 5 bases and J by 8 bases; unmatched bases: 12. The CDR3 totals 15 residues. The CDR3 region has the DNA TGTGCCAGCAGTCGGGCTACAGGGGGCGCGTGGGGCTACACCTTC. Translated: CASSRATGGAWGYTF.

This clonotype was counted a few times. CDR3 protein: CASSSSGLAKNIQYF. CDR3 DNA sequence: TGTGCCAGCAGTTCTAGCGGACTAGCCAAAAACATTCAGTACTTC. This chain connects TRBV12-3 or TRBV12-4 to TRBJ2-4; 7 nucleotides align to TRBD2. V shed 4 bases and J 0 bases; nucleotides not matched to a gene: 3. This CDR3 has 15 amino acids.

This clonotype has just a few counts. The chain joins TRBV12-3 or TRBV12-4 to TRBJ2-3, with TRBD1 matching over 12 bases. CDR3 length: 16 residues. V lost 6 bases and J lost 6; bases outside the gene matches: 10. The CDR3 here is CASSPSPGQGADTQYF. CDR3 nucleotide sequence: TGTGCCAGCAGCCCCTCCCCGGGACAGGGGGCTGATACGCAGTATTTT.

This sequence joins TRBV18 and TRBJ1-2; D not certain. The CDR3 is 14 residues long. V was trimmed by 2 bases and J by 0 bases, leaving 7 bases between them. CDR1 KGHSH and CDR2 LQKENI come from the germline V gene. The CDR3 is CASSPFETNYGYTF. CDR3 DNA: TGTGCCAGCTCACCATTCGAGACTAACTATGGCTACACCTTC.